The present T cell receptor beta chain was sequenced within a study of shared clonotypes between healthy human individuals (dated by TCRdb to about 2020). At the level of the whole study: The cohort comprised a couple of women and three men aged 18 to 49 years. The study deeply sequenced blood TCR repertoires of about 5 healthy adults to estimate repertoire size and the extent of clonotype sharing between individuals. Leukapheresis yielded between about 0.9 and 9 billion PBMCs per donor. For each donor, three plates each were used for CD4 naive and CD4 memory, two plates were used for CD8 naive, and one plate was used for CD8 memory. Different laboratories and diverse techniques were used to prepare libraries and sequence TCR repertoires, to increase sequencing depth and limit assay-specific biases. Overall study results and their limits: Even with the large sequencing depth, rarefaction of the sorted-subset datasets indicated that sequencing was incomplete. Larger estimated clonotype richness was generally found for naive subsets than for memory subsets. Clonotypes shared by all four sorted-subset donors showed higher generation probabilities than non-shared clonotypes. Pairwise subsampling indicated that sequencing depth was expected to affect the degree of clonotype sharing among donors. Sampling was restricted to blood, and TCR repertoires in tissues likely differ from the TCR repertoires found in blood. Across a few donors, about 5.2% of naive CD4, approximately 4% of naive CD8, approximately 2.5% of memory CD4, and 0.4% of memory CD8 clonotypes were shared. The genetic and exposure-history diversity represented was limited by the small number of donors.

Using the deep immunoSEQ assay, TCR CDR3 regions were amplified from genomic DNA by multiplex PCR. Extracted genomic DNA from each cell subset was spread evenly across all wells of several immunoSEQ 96-well plates, with each plate serving as a replicate. For sorted subsets, about 200 ng genomic DNA, equal to about 30,000 T cell genomes, was loaded into each replicate PCR. Purified libraries were measured with a Qubit 3.0 fluorometer, size-checked on a Bioanalyzer 2100, and measured again with the KAPA Library Quantification kit. A separate single-read 150-cycle Illumina NextSeq 550 flow cell was used to sequence each immunoSEQ 96-well plate. As for the original processing: Because the immunoSEQ output held only junctional sequences and lacked quality scores, the filtering could not match the filtering applied to full-length reads. Sequences were annotated with PyIR, a Python wrapper for IgBLAST v1.9, and V/J genes and CDR3 were assigned using IMGT germline references. Reads were removed for weak V/J assignments (E-value above 1e-6), missing CDR3, stop codons, out-of-frame junctions, or ambiguous translated residues. A V3J clonotype was defined by an identical inferred V gene, J gene, and CDR3 amino acid sequence. The percentage overlap between two repertoires was calculated by dividing the number of shared unique clonotypes by the size of the smaller repertoire. Three approaches were used to assess repertoire richness: RTK rarefaction, the Chao1 estimator, and Recon v2.1 estimates of unobserved clonotypes. OLGA was used to compute generation probabilities for all TCRbeta clonotypes that the gDNA method yielded from a few donors. What TCRdb holds here is the immuneACCESS table cut down to in-frame rearrangements. Part of the clones is not present; checked against another copy, under half of the missing clones reflect an unresolved V gene, and the others are unexplained. Clonal size and the V and J genes are those of that table, whereas D and trimming came from the DNA. The sample table lists 1.5 million to 2.5 million clones, 85% to 95% of them with a count of one. The ten largest clonotypes hold more than 0.9% of the sample.

V gives up 11 bases and J gives up 1 base, and the segment between their germline ends measures 21 bases. According to the germline V gene, CDR1 reads MGHDK and CDR2 reads SYGVNS. From its cysteine to its phenylalanine, the CDR3 spans 17 amino acids. The entry retains the CDR3 DNA only, 51 bases that are in frame from base 1. As for this clone: There is no known antigen for this receptor. No base qualities exist here, and no much larger clone lies one base off it.

CD8 naive samples were obtained by positive selection for CCR7 among CD45RO-negative cells, yielding a CD45RA+CCR7+ population from which TemRA cells were excluded. The donors were healthy, HIV-negative adults who had no recently reported acute infections or vaccinations. All donors were Caucasian adults living in Nashville, Tennessee, USA. Blood was collected by leukapheresis, and PBMCs were isolated by Ficoll-Histopaque density gradient centrifugation and then cryopreserved in liquid nitrogen vapor phase. Analytical flow cytometry was used to check the purity and quantity of every magnetically sorted T cell population. From each sorted fraction, genomic DNA was isolated and quantified by UV absorbance on a Nanodrop 2000c.

This chain is built from TRBV25-1 and TRBJ1-6; a weak D assignment points to TRBD1 (5 bases agree). This clonotype was obtained from a man between 18 and 35 years old in good health. Source material: naive CD8+ T cells sorted from blood. Interpreted using the paper, the cell subset or site label stands for: CD45RA+CCR7+. The CDR3 loop reads CAAQGRTFGSYNSPLHF. The DNA sequence reads TGTGCCGCCCAGGGCAGAACCTTTGGGTCCTATAATTCACCCCTCCACTTT.